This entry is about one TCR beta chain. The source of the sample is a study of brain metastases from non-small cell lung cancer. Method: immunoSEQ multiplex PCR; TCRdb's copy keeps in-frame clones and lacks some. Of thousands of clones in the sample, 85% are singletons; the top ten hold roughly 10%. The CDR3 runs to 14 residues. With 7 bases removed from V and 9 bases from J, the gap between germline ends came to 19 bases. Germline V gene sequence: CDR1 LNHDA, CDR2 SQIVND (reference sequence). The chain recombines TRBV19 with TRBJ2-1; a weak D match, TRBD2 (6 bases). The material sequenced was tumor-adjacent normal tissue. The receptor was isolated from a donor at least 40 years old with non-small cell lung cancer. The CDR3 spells CASNGKVGGSEQFF. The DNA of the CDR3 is TGTGCCAGTAACGGCAAGGTTGGAGGGAGTGAGCAGTTCTTC.